This T cell receptor (beta chain) originates from a study of blood T cell repertoires in COVID-19. Study as a whole: There were acute and convalescent COVID-19 samples, and they came from the United States, Italy and Spain. The cDNA or gDNA used as material had been derived from T cells, B-cell-depleted T cells, or PBMCs.

This clone was picked up one time. Patients of the Seattle cohort, enrolled during active infection, were followed longitudinally. The germline V gene encodes CDR1 GTSNPN and CDR2 SVGIG (reference sequence). V was pared by 0 bases and J by 14 bases, with 6 bases of the junction left unmatched. The CDR3 consists of 13 residues. As originally analysed: The authors estimated nucleated cell counts from reference gene primer amplification. This table comes from immunoSEQ multiplex PCR, and its TCRdb copy is limited to in-frame clones, with some not included. V and J calls plus clone size are reproduced from that table; the DNA served to infer D and trimming. There are 300,000 to 350,000 clones in the sample; roughly 87% occur only once, and roughly 3.9% lies in the top ten.

The gene calls are TRBV30 and TRBJ1-6; 8 bases are a match to TRBD1. The sample consisted of peripheral blood. The TCR was taken from a woman between 55 and 75 years old with COVID-19, enrolled during active disease. The CDR3 loop is CAWSVQGGMALHF. The CDR3 DNA follows: TGTGCCTGGAGTGTACAGGGGGGTATGGCCCTCCACTTT.